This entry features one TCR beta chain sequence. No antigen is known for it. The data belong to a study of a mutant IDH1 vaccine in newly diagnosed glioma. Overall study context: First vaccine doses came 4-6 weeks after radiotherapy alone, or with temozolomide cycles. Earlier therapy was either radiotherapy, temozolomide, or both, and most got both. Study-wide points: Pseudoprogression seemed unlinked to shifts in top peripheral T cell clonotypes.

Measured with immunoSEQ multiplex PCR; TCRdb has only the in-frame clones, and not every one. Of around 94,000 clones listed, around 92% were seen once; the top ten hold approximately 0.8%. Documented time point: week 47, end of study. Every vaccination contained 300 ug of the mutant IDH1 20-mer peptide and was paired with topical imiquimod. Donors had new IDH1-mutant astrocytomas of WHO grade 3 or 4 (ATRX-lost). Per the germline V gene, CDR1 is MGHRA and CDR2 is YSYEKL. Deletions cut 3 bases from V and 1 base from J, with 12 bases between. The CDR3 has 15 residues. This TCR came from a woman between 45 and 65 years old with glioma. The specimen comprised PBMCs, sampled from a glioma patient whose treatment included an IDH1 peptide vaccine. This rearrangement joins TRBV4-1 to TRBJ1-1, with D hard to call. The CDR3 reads CASSHTRGPNTEAFF. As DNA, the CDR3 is TGCGCCAGCAGCCACACAAGAGGACCGAACACTGAAGCTTTCTTT.